A single sample gave rise to the 5 T cell receptor beta chains below, sequenced in a study of prognosis after radiotherapy for stage I lung cancer. Researchers used two-round multiplex PCR to amplify TCR beta CDR3 starting from genomic DNA. First-round PCR used primers specific to each TRBV and TRBJ gene. TCRdb re-derived calls from the multiplex PCR reads in MiXCR, one entry per CDR3 protein. The sample yields tens of thousands of distinct CDR3 sequences, about a quarter seen once. Here the sequenced sample was PBMCs, taken before or after stereotactic body radiation therapy (not recorded which). The receptors come from a donor over 45 with non-small cell lung cancer.

This clonotype has at least ten counts. This chain joins TRBV30 and TRBJ1-2, with D possibly TRBD1 on 6 matching bases. Germline V lookup: CDR1 GTSNPN, CDR2 SVGIG (reference sequence). The CDR3 length is 11 residues. The CDR3 here is CGTGGQWGYTF. CDR3 coding DNA: TGTGGAACCGGGGGGCAATGGGGCTACACCTTC. The full variable domain, completed using reference TRBV30 and TRBJ1-2, is SQTIHQWPATLVQPVGSPLSLECTVEGTSNPNLYWYRQAAGRGLQLLFYSVGIGQISSEVPQNLSASRPQDRQFILSSKKLLLSDSGFYLCGTGGQWGYTFGSGTRLTVV.

At least ten counts were recorded for this clonotype. V and J are TRBV6-2 or TRBV6-3 and TRBJ2-5; 9 nucleotides agree with TRBD1. V lost 4 bases and J lost 2; bases outside the gene matches: 8. CDR3 size: 16 residues. Germline V gives CDR1 MNHEY, CDR2 SVGEGT. CDR3 protein: CASSSQGAFNQETQYF. The CDR3 nucleotides read TGTGCCAGCAGTTCACAGGGGGCGTTTAATCAAGAGACCCAGTACTTC.

This clonotype was counted many times. This chain connects TRBV27 to TRBJ2-2; D uncertain. The CDR3 spans 12 residues. CDR1 and CDR2 (germline): MNHEY, SMNVEV (reference sequence). V gave up 8 bases and J gave up 6 bases, with 10 bases separating them. The CDR3, as DNA: TGTGCCAGCCGGCCCGGCGCCGGGGAGCTGTTTTTT. Translation gives CASRPGAGELFF.

Comments on this clonotype: A far bigger clonotype differs at one base, so this is likely a read error. The chain is built from TRBV6-8 and TRBJ2-7, with 10 bases identical to TRBD1. In germline, CDR1 is MNHGY, CDR2 SAAAGT. The CDR3 is made up of 13 amino acids. The CDR3 here is CAGSEDRGYEQYF. The CDR3 coding sequence is TGTGCCGGCAGTGAGGACAGGGGGTACGAGCAGTACTTC.

In its sample, this clonotype was seen many times. DNA of the CDR3: TGTGCCAGCAGTGGACAGCCCAATCAGCCCCAGCATTTT. Amino acid sequence: CASSGQPNQPQHF. The gene calls are TRBV2 and TRBJ1-5, with a possible D match to TRBD1 (5 bases). There are 13 residues in the CDR3. Germline loops: CDR1 SNHLY, CDR2 FYNNEI. V was trimmed by 4 bases and J by 3 bases, leaving 7 bases between them.